A selection of T cell receptor beta chains follows, all from one sample in a study of Ad26.COV2.S vaccination and SARS-CoV-2 variants. The data were produced by immunoSEQ multiplex PCR, yet TCRdb's version contains in-frame clones alone and is incomplete. Here the sample spans over 450,000 clones, roughly nine tenths being singletons. The specimen was peripheral blood, collected in a trial of Ad26.COV2.S vaccine versus placebo. The source of these receptors is a person aged 18-60 years who received the Ad26.COV2.S COVID-19 vaccine or a placebo. CDR3s include the opening cysteine and the closing phenylalanine or tryptophan. Fields, in order: V gene, D gene, J gene, clone size, CDR3 DNA, CDR3 protein. D genes are given only for firm matches. Only some rows state a clone size, as once, few, many or a class for expanded clones.

>TRBV4-3|TRBD1|TRBJ2-5|.
TGCGCCAGCAGCCAAGACTTGAGGGGGCGTAGAGGAGAGACCCAGTACTTC
CASSQDLRGRRGETQYF
>TRBV12-5|.|TRBJ1-1|.
TGTGCTAGTGGTTTGGAGACGTCTGAAGCTTTCTTT
CASGLETSEAFF
>TRBV2|.|TRBJ1-1|.
TGTGCCAGCGCTCGGCGCGGGGTCGCGAACACTGAAGCTTTCTTT
CASARRGVANTEAFF
>TRBV2|.|TRBJ2-7|.
TGTGCCAGCAGTGGAGTATTTCAGCTCTCCTACGAGCAGTACTTC
CASSGVFQLSYEQYF
>TRBV3-1/TRBV3-2|.|TRBJ1-1|.
TGTGCCAGCAGCCCGTCAGGGTGGACTGAAGCTTTCTTT
CASSPSGWTEAFF
>TRBV7-9|TRBD1|TRBJ1-4|.
TGTGCCAGCAGCAGACGTACGGGACAGTCAGCAACTAATGAAAAACTGTTTTTT
CASSRRTGQSATNEKLFF
>TRBV19|TRBD1|TRBJ2-1|.
TGTGCCAGTAGTATTTCGGACAGGTTTAGTGAGCAGTTCTTC
CASSISDRFSEQFF
>TRBV7-9|.|TRBJ1-1|.
TGTGCCAGCAGCTTTCTTAACACTGAAGCTTTCTTT
CASSFLNTEAFF
>TRBV6-5|TRBD2|TRBJ2-3|.
TGTGCCAGCGAGAGGGCGGGGGTGAGAAATACGCAGTATTTT
CASERAGVRNTQYF
>TRBV3-1/TRBV3-2|.|TRBJ2-2|few
TGTGCCAGCAGCCGCCGGCCTAGGAAGGGGGCCGGGGAGCTGTTTTTT
CASSRRPRKGAGELFF
>TRBV5-1|TRBD1|TRBJ1-1|once
TGCGCCAGCAGCAGACAGGGGGCTAGCACTGAAGCTTTCTTT
CASSRQGASTEAFF
>TRBV25-1|.|TRBJ2-7|.
TGTGCCAGCAGTGAATCAGGGATTTCCTACGAGCAGTACTTC
CASSESGISYEQYF